A single sample gave rise to the 17 T cell receptor beta chains below, sequenced in a study of CD8+CD57+ T cells in acquired aplastic anemia. Patients who underwent sequencing had shown CD8+CD57+ cell expansion by flow cytometry. Genomic DNA provided the template from which TCR beta VDJ and CDR3 profiles were obtained. TCRdb called the reads again in MiXCR, with one record for every CDR3 protein. The sample holds approximately 130,000 distinct CDR3 sequences, about 50% seen once. Sequencing used sorted CD4+, CD8+, or CD8+CD57+ T cells (not recorded which) from PBMCs. These receptors were collected from a human donor with aplastic anemia.

The gene calls are TRBV29-1 and TRBJ1-1; no clear D. The CDR3 totals 12 residues. V lost 7 bases, J lost 0 bases, and 9 bases lay in between. CDR1 is SQVTM, CDR2 ANQGSEA, per germline. CDR3 sequence (DNA): TGCAGCGCCTCCACATTGAACACTGAAGCTTTCTTT. It specifies CSASTLNTEAFF.

This clonotype was found a few times. The chain couples TRBV19 to TRBJ1-1, with TRBD1 identical over 8 bases. CDR1 and CDR2 from the germline V gene are LNHDA and SQIVND (reference sequence). This CDR3 region has 14 residues. V was clipped by 6 bases and J by 0 bases; unmatched bases: 3. In DNA form, the CDR3 reads TGTGCCAGTAGGAGACAGGGGATGAACACTGAAGCTTTCTTT. Residues: CASRRQGMNTEAFF.

This rearrangement joins TRBV10-3 to TRBJ2-3, with 8 nucleotides matching TRBD2. The ends lost 5 bases at V and 4 bases at J; junction bases unmatched: 5. The CDR3 runs to 14 residues. Germline V gene sequence: CDR1 ENHRY, CDR2 SYGVKD. Here the CDR3 DNA reads TGTGCCATCAGTTTCGGGACTAGATCAGATACGCAGTATTTT. Its translation is CAISFGTRSDTQYF.

The chain uses TRBV6-2 or TRBV6-3 and TRBJ1-2; D gene uncertain. The V gene lost 6 bases and the J gene lost 7 bases, with 15 bases spanning the gap. The CDR3 runs 13 residues. Germline V gives CDR1 MNHEY, CDR2 SVGEGT. CDR3 sequence reads: CASRLGRFSGYTF. CDR3 sequence (DNA): TGTGCCAGCAGACTCGGACGGTTTTCTGGCTACACCTTC.

In DNA, the CDR3 is TGCAGCATTAGGGGACTAGCATCCAATGAGCAGTTCTTC. Protein sequence: CSIRGLASNEQFF. The chain joins TRBV20-1 to TRBJ2-1; 9 nucleotides match TRBD2. The CDR3 length is 13 residues. The germline V gene encodes CDR1 DFQATT and CDR2 SNEGSKA (reference sequence).

The table lists this clonotype with many counts. This chain joins TRBV2 and TRBJ2-7; the D gene is possibly TRBD2 (5 bases). The CDR3 contains 14 residues. Germline assignment: CDR1 SNHLY and CDR2 FYNNEI. The V end was cut by 6 bases, the J end by 0 bases, with 12 bases between. CDR3 in amino acids: CASSVRGSSYEQYF. The CDR3 DNA reads TGTGCCAGCAGCGTCCGGGGTTCCTCCTACGAGCAGTACTTC.

The gene calls are TRBV5-6 and TRBJ2-3, with D perhaps TRBD1 (5 bases). CDR3 size: 15 residues. Germline V lookup: CDR1 SGHDT, CDR2 YYEEEE. V lost 0 bases and J 1 base, leaving 9 bases between the germline ends. As DNA, the CDR3 is TGTGCCAGCAGCTTGGGGCAGGGATGCACAGATACGCAGTATTTT. Protein product: CASSLGQGCTDTQYF.

V usage is TRBV11-1 and J usage is TRBJ2-5; no clear D gene. CDR1 is SGHAT, CDR2 FQDESV, per germline (reference sequence). The CDR3 loop spans 12 amino acids. Trimming stripped 2 bases from V and 5 bases from J, with 6 bases between. For the CDR3, the DNA is TGTGCCAGCAGCTTAACGCTTGAGACCCAGTACTTC. Protein: CASSLTLETQYF.

The rearrangement uses TRBV27 and TRBJ1-2; 10 nucleotides agree with TRBD1. V was pared by 6 bases and J by 5 bases, with 6 bases of the junction left unmatched. The length of the CDR3 is 14 residues. Germline V gene lookup returns CDR1 MNHEY and CDR2 SMNVEV (reference sequence). The chain's CDR3 is CASSSTGQGYGYTF. The CDR3 DNA reads TGTGCCAGCAGCAGCACGGGACAGGGGTATGGCTACACCTTC.

The genes are TRBV24-1 and TRBJ2-3; D gene unclear. Per the germline V gene, CDR1 is KGHDR and CDR2 is SFDVKD. V was trimmed by 7 bases and J by 3 bases, leaving 4 bases between them. This CDR3 is built from 11 residues. The CDR3 DNA sequence: TGTGCCACCAGCACGACAGATACGCAGTATTTT. Its protein is CATSTTDTQYF.

In its sample, this clonotype was seen many times. CDR3 bases: TGTGCCAGCAGGACTCTGGGGGCGGGAGTACTCAATACGCAGTATTTT. Translation gives CASRTLGAGVLNTQYF. The rearrangement joins TRBV7-9 to TRBJ2-3, with D tentatively TRBD2 (7 bases). CDR3 size: 16 residues. The V end lost 6 bases, the J end lost 7 bases, and 23 bases lay between the germline ends. CDR1 SEHNR and CDR2 FQNEAQ come from the germline V gene (reference sequence).

V and J are TRBV7-2 and TRBJ2-7; 7 nucleotides line up with TRBD1. With V trimmed by 3 bases and J by 4 bases, 9 bases remained unmatched. The length of the CDR3 is 15 residues. In germline, CDR1 is SGHTA, CDR2 FQGNSA. CDR3 in amino acids: CASSFATGLAYEQYF. CDR3 bases: TGTGCCAGCAGCTTCGCGACAGGGCTAGCATACGAGCAGTACTTC.

The chain couples TRBV10-3 to TRBJ1-5, with D uncertain. V gave up 0 bases and J gave up 7 bases, with 7 bases separating them. Per the germline V gene, CDR1 is ENHRY and CDR2 is SYGVKD. This CDR3 is built from 13 residues. The CDR3 bases are TGTGCCATCAGTGAGTCGAGGGAACAGCCCCAGCATTTT. Encoded protein: CAISESREQPQHF.

This chain connects TRBV11-1 to TRBJ1-2; 12 bases agree with TRBD1. CDR1 SGHAT and CDR2 FQDESV come from the germline V gene (reference sequence). Trimming removed 4 bases from V and 8 bases from J; junction bases left unmatched: 11. The CDR3 covers 16 residues. This CDR3 is CASSSRVGQGAQGYTF. The CDR3 coding sequence is TGTGCCAGCAGCTCGCGAGTGGGACAGGGGGCGCAAGGCTACACCTTC.

The chain has TRBV25-1 and TRBJ2-7; TRBD1 aligns across 9 bases. The V segment lost 4 bases and the J segment 7 bases; nucleotides outside the gene matches: 14. Germline CDR1 MGHDK, CDR2 SYGVNS. This CDR3 has 16 amino acids. The CDR3 DNA follows: TGTGCCAGCAGTGGATCCGGGACAGGGCCCTTCGGGGAGCAGTACTTC. Translated: CASSGSGTGPFGEQYF.

This clonotype was recorded at least ten times. V is TRBV6-1 and J is TRBJ2-5; 9 bases fit TRBD1. Germline trimming cut 7 bases from V and 1 base from J; bases unmatched to any gene: 4. Germline loops: CDR1 MNHNS, CDR2 SASEGT. The CDR3 covers 14 residues. CDR3 coding DNA: TGTGCCAGCAAGACAGGGGGTCTCCAAGAGACCCAGTACTTC. This sequence encodes CASKTGGLQETQYF.

The genes are TRBV10-3 and TRBJ2-5; maybe TRBD2 (5 bases). Germline V gene data show CDR1 as ENHRY and CDR2 as SYGVKD. This CDR3 region has 13 residues. With 6 bases removed from V and 4 bases from J, the gap between germline ends came to 12 bases. DNA for the CDR3: TGTGCCATCAGACCTGTGGCGGGAGAGACCCAGTACTTC. Protein: CAIRPVAGETQYF.